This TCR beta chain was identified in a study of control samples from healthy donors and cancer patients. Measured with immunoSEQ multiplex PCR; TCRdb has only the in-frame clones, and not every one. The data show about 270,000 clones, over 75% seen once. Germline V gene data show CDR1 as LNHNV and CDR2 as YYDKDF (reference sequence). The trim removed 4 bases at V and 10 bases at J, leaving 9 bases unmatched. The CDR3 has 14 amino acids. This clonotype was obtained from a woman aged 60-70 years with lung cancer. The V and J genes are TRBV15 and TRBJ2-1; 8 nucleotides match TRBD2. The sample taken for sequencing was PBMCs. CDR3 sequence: CATSTGGDSSEQFF. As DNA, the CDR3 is TGTGCCACCAGCACCGGGGGGGACTCCTCAGAGCAGTTCTTC.